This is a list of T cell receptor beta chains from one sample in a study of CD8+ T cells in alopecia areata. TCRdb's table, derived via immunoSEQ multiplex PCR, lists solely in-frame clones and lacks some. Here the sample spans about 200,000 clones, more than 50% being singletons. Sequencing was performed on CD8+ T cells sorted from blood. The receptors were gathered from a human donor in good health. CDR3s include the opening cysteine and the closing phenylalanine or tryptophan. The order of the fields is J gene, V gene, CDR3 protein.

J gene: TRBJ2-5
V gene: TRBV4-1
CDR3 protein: CASSDRGGGAGETQYF

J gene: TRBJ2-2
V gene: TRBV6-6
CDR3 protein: CASSYLYTGELFF

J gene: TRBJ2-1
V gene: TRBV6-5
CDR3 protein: CASRLQGTGNIEQFF

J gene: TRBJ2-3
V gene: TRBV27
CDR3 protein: CASSSFFGTVSTDTQYF

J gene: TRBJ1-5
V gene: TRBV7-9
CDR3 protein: CASSLNPGQPQHF

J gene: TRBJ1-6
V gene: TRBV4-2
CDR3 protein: CASSQDVRGLSLHSDYNSPLHF

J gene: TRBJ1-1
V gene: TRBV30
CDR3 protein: CAWSVQGQAFF

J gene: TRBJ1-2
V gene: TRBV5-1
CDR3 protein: CASRDREANRYTF

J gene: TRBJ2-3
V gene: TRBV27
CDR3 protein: CASSRTSGGAADTQYF

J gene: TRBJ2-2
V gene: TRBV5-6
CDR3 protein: CASSWTSGGGNTGELFF

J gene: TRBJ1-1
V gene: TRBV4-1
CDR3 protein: CASSAGLLAEAFF

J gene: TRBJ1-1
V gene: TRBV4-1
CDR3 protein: CASSDSGGWANTEAFF

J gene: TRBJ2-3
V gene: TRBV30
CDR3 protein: CAWSQGAAATDTQYF

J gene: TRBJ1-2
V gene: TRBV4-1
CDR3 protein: CASSQGGGIHYGYTF

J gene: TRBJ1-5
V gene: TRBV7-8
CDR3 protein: CASSPGNQPQHF

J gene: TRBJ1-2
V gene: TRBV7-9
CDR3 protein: CASSLREGNYGYTF

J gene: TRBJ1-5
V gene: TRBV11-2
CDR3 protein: CASSFDRRQPQHF

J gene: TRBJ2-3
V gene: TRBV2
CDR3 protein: CASSGGPSTDTQYF

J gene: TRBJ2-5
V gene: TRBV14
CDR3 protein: CASSQDYSPGRDQYF

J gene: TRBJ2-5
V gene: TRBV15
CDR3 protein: CATSTKTSQAVGGPETQYF

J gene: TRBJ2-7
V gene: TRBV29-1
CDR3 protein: CSVEFGKPYEQYF

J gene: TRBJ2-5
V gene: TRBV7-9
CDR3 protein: CASSSFLSGGALQETQYF

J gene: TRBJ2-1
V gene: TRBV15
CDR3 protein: CATSRESSLSNEQFF

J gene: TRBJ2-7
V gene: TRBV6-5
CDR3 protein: CASSPTGVDEQYF

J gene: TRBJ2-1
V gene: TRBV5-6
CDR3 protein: CASSLLQGVNEQFF

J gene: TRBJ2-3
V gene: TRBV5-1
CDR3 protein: CASSSPRAGPSTDTQYF

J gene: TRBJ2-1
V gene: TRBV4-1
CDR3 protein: CASSQESGLGEFF

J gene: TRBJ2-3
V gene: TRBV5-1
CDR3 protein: CASSLDVAADTQYF

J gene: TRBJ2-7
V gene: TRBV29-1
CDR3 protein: CSVGEGGFSYEQYF

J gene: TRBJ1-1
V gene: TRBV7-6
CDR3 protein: CASSLKTNTEAFF

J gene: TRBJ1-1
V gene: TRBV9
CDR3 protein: CASSPGGYTEAFF

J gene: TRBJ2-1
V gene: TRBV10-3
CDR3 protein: CAISEDTAYNEQFF